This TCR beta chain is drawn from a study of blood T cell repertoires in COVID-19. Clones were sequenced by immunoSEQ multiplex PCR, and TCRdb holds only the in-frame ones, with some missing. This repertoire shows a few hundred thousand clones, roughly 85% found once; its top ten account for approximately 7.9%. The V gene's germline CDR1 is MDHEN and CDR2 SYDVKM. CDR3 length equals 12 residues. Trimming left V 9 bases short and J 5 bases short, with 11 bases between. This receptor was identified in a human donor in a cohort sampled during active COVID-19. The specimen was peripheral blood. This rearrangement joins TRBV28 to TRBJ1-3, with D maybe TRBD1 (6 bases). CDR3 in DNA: TGTGCCAGTCTACAGGGAAGAAACACCATATATTTT. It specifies CASLQGRNTIYF.